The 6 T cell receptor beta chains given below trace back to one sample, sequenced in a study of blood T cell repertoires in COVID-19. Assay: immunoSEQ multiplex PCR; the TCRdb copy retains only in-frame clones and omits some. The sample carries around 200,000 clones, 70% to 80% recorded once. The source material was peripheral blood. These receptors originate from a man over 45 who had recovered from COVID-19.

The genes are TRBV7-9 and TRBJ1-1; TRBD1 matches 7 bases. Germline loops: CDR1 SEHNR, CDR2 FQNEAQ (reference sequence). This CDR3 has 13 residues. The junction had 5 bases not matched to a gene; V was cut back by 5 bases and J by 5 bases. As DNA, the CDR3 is TGTGCCAGCAGCAGGCAGGGGGTAACTGAAGCTTTCTTT. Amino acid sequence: CASSRQGVTEAFF. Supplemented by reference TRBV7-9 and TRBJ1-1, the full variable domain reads DTGVSQNPRHKITKRGQNVTFRCDPISEHNRLYWYRQTLGQGPEFLTYFQNEAQLEKSRLLSDRFSAERPKGSFSTLEIQRTEQGDSAMYLCASSRQGVTEAFFGQGTRLTVV.

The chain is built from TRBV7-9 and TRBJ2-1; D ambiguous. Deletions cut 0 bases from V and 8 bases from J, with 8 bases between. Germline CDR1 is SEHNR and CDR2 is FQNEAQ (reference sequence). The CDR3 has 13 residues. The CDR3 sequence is CASSLATRDEQFF. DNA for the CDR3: TGTGCCAGCAGCTTAGCTACGCGTGATGAGCAGTTCTTC. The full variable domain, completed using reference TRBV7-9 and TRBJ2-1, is DTGVSQNPRHKITKRGQNVTFRCDPISEHNRLYWYRQTLGQGPEFLTYFQNEAQLEKSRLLSDRFSAERPKGSFSTLEIQRTEQGDSAMYLCASSLATRDEQFFGPGTRLTVL.

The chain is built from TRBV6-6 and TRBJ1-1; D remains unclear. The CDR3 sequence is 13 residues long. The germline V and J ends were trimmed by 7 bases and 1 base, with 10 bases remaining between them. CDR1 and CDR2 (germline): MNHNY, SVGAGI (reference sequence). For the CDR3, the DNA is TGTGCCAGCACCTTCGGTCAGAACACTGAAGCTTTCTTT. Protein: CASTFGQNTEAFF.

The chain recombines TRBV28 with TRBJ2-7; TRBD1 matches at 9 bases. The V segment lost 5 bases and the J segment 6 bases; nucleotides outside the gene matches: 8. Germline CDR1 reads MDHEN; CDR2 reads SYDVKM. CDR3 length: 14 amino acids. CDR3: CASSPWDRESEQYF. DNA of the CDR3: TGTGCCAGCAGTCCCTGGGACAGGGAATCCGAGCAGTACTTC. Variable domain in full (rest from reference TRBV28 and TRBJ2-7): DVKVTQSSRYLVKRTGEKVFLECVQDMDHENMFWYRQDPGLGLRLIYFSYDVKMKEKGDIPEGYSVSREKKERFSLILESASTNQTSMYLCASSPWDRESEQYFGPGTRLTVT.

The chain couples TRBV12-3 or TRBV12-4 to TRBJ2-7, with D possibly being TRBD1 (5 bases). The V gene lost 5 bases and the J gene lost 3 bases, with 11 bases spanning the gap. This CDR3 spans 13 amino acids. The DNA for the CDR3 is TGTGCCAGCAGTCGTCAGGGCGTCTACGAGCAGTACTTC. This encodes CASSRQGVYEQYF.

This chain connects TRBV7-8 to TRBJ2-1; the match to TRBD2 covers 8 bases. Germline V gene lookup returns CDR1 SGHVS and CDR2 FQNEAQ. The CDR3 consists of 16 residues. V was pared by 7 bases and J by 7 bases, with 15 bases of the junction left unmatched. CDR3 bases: TGTGCCAGCACCTTGATTCAACGGACTAGCTTTAATGAGCAGTTCTTC. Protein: CASTLIQRTSFNEQFF. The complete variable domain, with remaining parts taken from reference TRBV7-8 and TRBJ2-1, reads GAGVSQSPRYKVAKRGQDVALRCDPISGHVSLFWYQQALGQGPEFLTYFQNEAQLDKSGLPSDRFFAERPEGSVSTLKIQRTQQEDSAVYLCASTLIQRTSFNEQFFGPGTRLTVL.